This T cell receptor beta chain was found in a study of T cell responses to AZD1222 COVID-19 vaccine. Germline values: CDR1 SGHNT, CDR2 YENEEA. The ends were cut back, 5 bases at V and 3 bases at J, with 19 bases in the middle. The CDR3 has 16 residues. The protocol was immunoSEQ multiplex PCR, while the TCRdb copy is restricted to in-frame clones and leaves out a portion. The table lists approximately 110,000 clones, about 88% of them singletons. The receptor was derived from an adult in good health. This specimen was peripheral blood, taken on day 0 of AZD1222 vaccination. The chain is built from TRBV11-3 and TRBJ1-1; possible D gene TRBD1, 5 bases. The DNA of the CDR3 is TGTGCCAGCAGCCCTGGGACCCTCAGGTCCGACACTGAAGCTTTCTTT. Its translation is CASSPGTLRSDTEAFF.